The 27 T cell receptor beta chains below were found in one sample sequenced in a study of blood T cell repertoires in COVID-19. Profiled with immunoSEQ multiplex PCR; TCRdb holds only in-frame clones, not every one. The sample consists of some 370,000 clones, around 92% of them appearing once. Sample: peripheral blood. The receptors stem from a man aged 35 to 55 with acute or convalescent COVID-19.

The chain joins TRBV2 to TRBJ2-4; D possibly corresponds to TRBD1 (6 bases). V was clipped by 5 bases and J by 0 bases, with 11 bases between them. The CDR3 totals 15 residues. Looked up from germline, CDR1 is SNHLY and CDR2 is FYNNEI. The CDR3 region has the DNA TGTGCCAGCAGTCCTACAGGGCTAGCCAAAAACATTCAGTACTTC. This encodes CASSPTGLAKNIQYF.

The genes are TRBV7-2 and TRBJ2-2; D is possibly TRBD2 (5 bases). CDR3 size: 19 residues. The V and J ends lost 3 bases and 0 bases respectively, with 20 bases between them. CDR1 and CDR2 (germline): SGHTA, FQGNSA. The CDR3 loop is CASSLYGLPRDPNTGELFF. As DNA, the CDR3 is TGTGCCAGCAGCTTGTACGGCCTCCCCCGGGATCCGAACACCGGGGAGCTGTTTTTT.

The chain joins TRBV28 to TRBJ1-6; 12 bases match TRBD1. Germline CDR1 reads MDHEN; CDR2 reads SYDVKM. V lost 5 bases and J lost 9; bases outside the gene matches: 14. The CDR3 extends over 18 amino acids. The CDR3: CASSLSTGTGGGGSPLHF. CDR3 DNA: TGTGCCAGCAGTCTTTCAACCGGGACAGGGGGCGGCGGTTCACCCCTCCACTTT.

A remark on this clone: One end of the junction is discordant with germline, which a read error may explain. J is TRBJ2-2 and V is TRBV7-7; 12 nucleotides align to TRBD2. CDR3 length equals 17 residues. Germline CDR1 SSHAT, CDR2 FNYEAQ (reference sequence). CDR3: CASSPWTSGANTGELFF. The CDR3 DNA reads as TGTGCTAGCAGCCCCTGGACTAGCGGGGCGAACACCGGGGAGCTGTTTTTT.

The chain links TRBV20-1 to TRBJ1-2; 7 bases line up with TRBD1. V shed 3 bases and J 8 bases; nucleotides not matched to a gene: 9. Germline CDR1 DFQATT, CDR2 SNEGSKA (reference sequence). The CDR3 is 13 residues long. For the CDR3, the DNA is TGCAGTGCTAGTTTGGAGGGGGCGCGAGGCTACACCTTC. Its protein product is CSASLEGARGYTF.

This chain links TRBV5-1 with TRBJ1-4; D remains unclear. CDR3 length equals 15 residues. V was cut by 0 bases and J by 3 bases, with 9 bases left in between. Germline V CDR1 and CDR2: SGHRS, YFSETQ. The CDR3 spells CASSLAAGANEKLFF. The CDR3 DNA sequence: TGCGCCAGCAGCTTGGCCGCCGGAGCTAATGAAAAACTGTTTTTT.

The chain carries TRBV6-5 and TRBJ2-7; 8 nucleotides match TRBD1. The V gene's germline CDR1 is MNHEY and CDR2 SVGAGI. The V and J ends lost 6 bases and 3 bases, in that order; junction bases with no gene match: 4. This CDR3 contains 13 residues. The CDR3 DNA reads TGTGCCAGCAGCATTGGACAGGGCTACGAGCAGTACTTC. This gives the protein CASSIGQGYEQYF.

The gene calls are TRBV2 and TRBJ1-4; weak D call: TRBD1 (6 bases). The CDR3 extends over 14 amino acids. Trimming pared 2 bases from V and 7 bases from J, leaving 11 bases between. Germline CDR1 is SNHLY and CDR2 is FYNNEI. The DNA of the CDR3 is TGTGCCAGCAGTGAACAGGGGCAGGTTGAAAAACTGTTTTTT. As protein: CASSEQGQVEKLFF.

The count of this clone is one. The rearrangement uses TRBV9 and TRBJ1-1; 8 nucleotides line up with TRBD1. The J segment lost 4 bases and the V segment lost 2 bases, leaving 4 bases of the junction unmatched. Germline V lookup: CDR1 SGDLS, CDR2 YYNGEE. The CDR3 contains 14 residues. The chain's CDR3 is CASSVLDRGTEAFF. CDR3 in DNA: TGTGCCAGCAGCGTCCTCGACAGGGGCACTGAAGCTTTCTTT.

Points on this clone: Other nucleotide sequences from this sample produce the same CDR3. The chain carries TRBV5-5 and TRBJ2-5; 9 bases agree with TRBD2. This CDR3 region has 16 residues. Per germline, CDR1 SGHKS and CDR2 YYEKEE (reference sequence). The trim removed 1 base at V and 2 bases at J, leaving 6 bases unmatched. CDR3 sequence (DNA): TGTGCCAGCAGCTTGCTTGGACTAGCGATACAAGAGACCCAGTACTTC. Protein: CASSLLGLAIQETQYF.

The chain carries TRBV2 and TRBJ2-3; no definite D call. This CDR3 spans 15 amino acids. V was shortened by 6 bases and J by 10 bases, with 23 bases between the two germline ends. Germline V gives CDR1 SNHLY, CDR2 FYNNEI. The CDR3: CASRTRVFPLDAQYF. Here the CDR3 DNA reads TGTGCCAGCAGAACCCGGGTCTTCCCCCTCGATGCGCAGTATTTT.

The CDR3 loop reads CASSRRTSGTEETQYF. The CDR3 bases are TGCGCCAGCAGCCGACGGACTAGCGGGACCGAAGAGACCCAGTACTTC. The chain employs TRBV10-2 and TRBJ2-5; TRBD2 aligns across 12 bases. With V trimmed by 6 bases and J by 3 bases, 8 bases remained unmatched. The CDR3 totals 16 residues. Germline V gives CDR1 WSHSY, CDR2 SAAADI.

This clone showed up just once. This rearrangement joins TRBV7-8 to TRBJ1-5; 8 bases align to TRBD1. The CDR3 loop spans 15 amino acids. J was trimmed by 6 bases and V by 5 bases; bases with no gene match: 9. CDR1 is SGHVS and CDR2 is FQNEAQ in the germline V gene. The CDR3 sequence is CASSNDRGRGQPQHF. CDR3 bases: TGTGCCAGCAGCAATGACAGGGGAAGGGGTCAGCCCCAGCATTTT.

The J gene is TRBJ1-1, the V gene TRBV27; TRBD1 might be the D (6 bases). This CDR3 is built from 17 residues. CDR1 and CDR2 from the germline V gene are MNHEY and SMNVEV (reference sequence). Trimming took 5 bases from V and 0 from J, leaving 19 bases between them. The CDR3 DNA sequence: TGTGCCAGCAGTGCGACACCAGGCACAGGGCTGAACACTGAAGCTTTCTTT. Residues: CASSATPGTGLNTEAFF.

The chain recombines TRBV7-2 with TRBJ1-1, with unresolved D. The V gene lost 1 base and the J gene lost 0 bases, with 9 bases spanning the gap. This CDR3 has 15 residues. Germline V gene sequence: CDR1 SGHTA, CDR2 FQGNSA. The CDR3 bases are TGTGCCAGCAGCTTAGTATCTGAGATGAACACTGAAGCTTTCTTT. Amino acids: CASSLVSEMNTEAFF.

The chain employs TRBV7-6 and TRBJ1-1; D is unclear. The V gene's germline CDR1 is SGHVS and CDR2 FNYEAQ. V was trimmed by 5 bases and J by 4 bases, leaving 17 bases between them. This CDR3 contains 15 residues. The CDR3 DNA reads as TGTGCCAGCAGCGCCTACAGAGGGAGCGGCACTGAAGCTTTCTTT. It specifies CASSAYRGSGTEAFF.

This chain connects TRBV20-1 to TRBJ2-1; TRBD2 might be the D (6 bases). The germline V gene encodes CDR1 DFQATT and CDR2 SNEGSKA (reference sequence). The CDR3 contains 16 residues. V lost 3 bases to trimming and J lost 0 bases, with 15 bases between them. CDR3 sequence reads: CSASLYSGSSYNEQFF. The CDR3 region has the DNA TGCAGTGCTAGTCTCTATAGCGGAAGCTCCTACAATGAGCAGTTCTTC.

This clone was seen repeatedly, ten times or more. CDR3 region: CSVAPGTGGTTEAFF. As DNA, the CDR3 is TGCAGCGTTGCTCCCGGGACAGGGGGTACCACTGAAGCTTTCTTT. The chain uses TRBV29-1 and TRBJ1-1, with 11 bases aligning to TRBD1. The V segment lost 4 bases and the J segment 4 bases; nucleotides outside the gene matches: 8. The CDR3 spans 15 residues. Per the germline V gene, CDR1 is SQVTM and CDR2 is ANQGSEA.

V gene TRBV5-1 combines with J gene TRBJ1-4; D gene uncertain. The CDR3 spans 13 residues. V shed 1 base and J shed 5 bases, with 6 bases lying between them. CDR1 and CDR2 (germline): SGHRS, YFSETQ. This CDR3 is CASSLSQNEKLFF. Here the CDR3 DNA reads TGCGCCAGCAGCTTGAGTCAGAATGAAAAACTGTTTTTT.

CDR3 DNA: TGTGCCTGGAGTGTACAACAACGAGAGACCCAGTACTTC. This gives the protein CAWSVQQRETQYF. This chain uses TRBV30 with TRBJ2-5, with D hard to call. In germline, CDR1 is GTSNPN, CDR2 SVGIG (reference sequence). The length of the CDR3 is 13 residues. With 0 bases removed from V and 4 bases from J, the gap between germline ends came to 9 bases.

V is TRBV18 and J is TRBJ2-2; D is uncertain. Trimming removed 0 bases from V and 2 bases from J, with 7 bases in between. The length of the CDR3 is 15 residues. Germline CDR1 and CDR2: KGHSH and LQKENI. The DNA for the CDR3 is TGTGCCAGCTCACCACCTGGCCGTAACACCGGGGAGCTGTTTTTT. Amino acid sequence: CASSPPGRNTGELFF.

This rearrangement joins TRBV7-3 to TRBJ2-1; no definite D call. The CDR3 extends over 12 amino acids. Germline CDR1 and CDR2: SGHTA and FQGTGA. V was shortened by 4 bases and J by 3 bases, with 4 bases between the two germline ends. DNA of the CDR3: TGTGCCAGCAGCTCCGGCTACAATGAGCAGTTCTTC. Translated, it gives CASSSGYNEQFF.

This clone was observed a handful of times. The rearrangement links TRBV7-3 to TRBJ1-2; maybe TRBD1 (5 bases). The length of the CDR3 is 13 residues. Trimming pared 5 bases from V and 8 bases from J, leaving 15 bases between. From germline, CDR1 is SGHTA and CDR2 FQGTGA. CDR3 residues: CASSTNSGLGYTF. CDR3 in DNA: TGTGCCAGCAGCACCAATTCAGGGTTGGGCTACACCTTC. Complete variable domain (other parts from reference TRBV7-3 and TRBJ1-2): GAGVSQTPSNKVTEKGKYVELRCDPISGHTALYWYRQSLGQGPEFLIYFQGTGAADDSGLPNDRFFAVRPEGSVSTLKIQRTERGDSAVYLCASSTNSGLGYTFGSGTRLTVV.

This clone was observed a handful of times. The chain employs TRBV5-4 and TRBJ1-1, with D possibly being TRBD1 (6 bases). Germline lookup yields CDR1 SGHNT and CDR2 YYREEE (reference sequence). V shed 2 bases and J shed 0 bases, with 11 bases lying between them. The CDR3 totals 15 residues. The CDR3: CASSFVDSLNTEAFF. CDR3 nucleotides: TGTGCCAGCAGCTTTGTGGACAGTCTGAACACTGAAGCTTTCTTT.

This chain connects TRBV6-6 to TRBJ2-7; weak D call: TRBD2 (6 bases). V was clipped by 2 bases and J by 5 bases, with 16 bases between them. Per the germline V gene, CDR1 is MNHNY and CDR2 is SVGAGI (reference sequence). This CDR3 contains 15 residues. This chain's CDR3 is CASSYRRGGDHEQYF. The CDR3 nucleotides read TGTGCCAGCAGTTACCGTCGAGGAGGGGACCACGAGCAGTACTTC.

The chain joins TRBV4-3 to TRBJ2-1; TRBD2 aligns across 14 bases. V shed 0 bases, J shed 5 bases, and the junction held 12 bases outside the gene matches. The CDR3 is made up of 20 amino acids. Germline V gene lookup returns CDR1 LGHNA and CDR2 YSLEER. CDR3 nucleotide sequence: TGCGCCAGCAGCCAAGATTGGACTAGCGGGGGGCCGAGCTGGGACAATGAGCAGTTCTTC. As protein: CASSQDWTSGGPSWDNEQFF.

The chain links TRBV7-2 to TRBJ1-2, with D tentatively TRBD1 (6 bases). V lost 1 base, J lost 3 bases, and 12 bases lay in between. The germline V gene encodes CDR1 SGHTA and CDR2 FQGNSA. This CDR3 is 15 amino acids long. As DNA, the CDR3 is TGTGCCAGCAGCTTAGGACAGGCAGAATACTATGGCTACACCTTC. Translated, it gives CASSLGQAEYYGYTF.